This T cell receptor (beta chain) was sequenced in a study of blood T cell repertoires in COVID-19. The V end was cut by 4 bases, the J end by 0 bases, with 10 bases between. Germline loops: CDR1 GTSNPN, CDR2 SVGIG (reference sequence). This CDR3 is 14 amino acids long. Here immunoSEQ multiplex PCR was the method, and the copy in TCRdb shows in-frame clones only, minus some. Of around 140,000 clones listed, 87% are singletons. The chain links TRBV30 to TRBJ1-3; no definite D call. The receptor comes from a man over 45 who had recovered from COVID-19. The sequenced material came from peripheral blood. DNA of the CDR3: TGTGCCTGGACGCCCGGCGGCTCTGGAAACACCATATATTTT. It is translated as CAWTPGGSGNTIYF.